Below, one TCR beta chain is given with its context. Its antigen is still unknown. Germline and junction disagree at one end, which may indicate a read error. These data belong to a study of tumor and adjacent non-tumor tissue in lung cancer (dated by TCRdb to the late 2010s). Background for the entire study: Patients with adenocarcinoma (approximately twelve), squamous cell carcinoma (2) and small cell lung cancer (1) were included in the cohort. About 30 paired specimens, one tumor and one normal lung sample per patient, were profiled by TCRbeta CDR3 sequencing. The 15 enrolled patients, of whom approximately ten were men and 5 were women, were aged roughly 30 to 76 years and were diagnosed with TNM stage I to III disease. Bulk TCRbeta repertoires were compared between lung tumor tissue and matched distant non-tumor lung tissue obtained from fewer than 18 lung cancer patients. A total of around 130,000,000 productive TCRbeta reads were generated by sequencing, corresponding to an average of roughly 4.1 million reads per sample.

The cysteine opens and the phenylalanine closes a CDR3 of 13 amino acids. The kept DNA is CDR3 alone, 39 bases in frame from the first base. Study-wide findings and limitations: The top 100 clones accounted for a significantly larger cumulative portion of the repertoire in normal lung than in tumor tissue. TCR diversity (inverse Simpson) was significantly higher in tumor than in normal lung tissue (about 400 vs 150, P = 0.0075, Mann-Whitney U test). TCR diversity was significantly higher in younger patients, and higher tumor TCR diversity was associated with shorter overall and disease-free survival. Because peripheral blood was not sequenced, the blood TCRbeta repertoires of the lung cancer patients in the study went unexamined. The cohort had only approximately 16 patients, and the authors noted that larger samples and more detailed clinical data are needed. The methods do not name the sequencing platform or mention unique molecular identifiers.

Library preparation employed multiplex PCR. Sequencing was carried out with an Illumina HiSeq 2500. Following protocols modified from ARM-PCR, the researchers constructed TCRbeta libraries through three rounds of nested PCR with primers (Table S4). PCR products of 200-500 bp were gel-excised and purified with the QIAquick gel extraction kit before sequencing. In the original analysis: Trimmomatic was used to clean the reads, FLASH merged the cleaned reads into complete CDR3 sequences, and MiTCR assigned the sequences to V(D)J germline segments. VDJtools was used to compute clonal diversity as the inverse Simpson's index. A read counted as productive if the sequence was in-frame and lacked a premature stop codon. Starting from the raw public reads, TCRdb applied fastp trimming at Q25, assembled clones with MiXCR and retained in-frame beta chains. For every CDR3 protein sequence, its rows merge into one entry that carries the most common genes and DNA. These V and J calls derive from TCRdb rather than the authors' analysis. Across this sample there are 50,000 to 60,000 distinct CDR3 sequences, with 70% to 80% seen only once. The ten most abundant clones make up 20% to 25% of the sample.

Bulk unsorted tissue served as the source for RNA extraction, and RNA quality was assessed using a NanoDrop ND-1000 and an Agilent 2100. For the normal lung samples, distant non-tumor tissue was collected more than 3 cm away from the tumor edge. All donors had newly diagnosed lung cancer, had not received prior chemotherapy, and were admitted for thoracic surgery in China between August and November 2014. The study excluded patients who had received radiotherapy or chemotherapy before or who had another cancer at the same time. Pieces of surgical tissue measuring roughly 1-2.1 cm3 were kept in RNAlater solution and stored at -80 degrees C until use.

This TCR was sampled from a woman in her sixties or seventies with non-small cell lung cancer. Material: distant non-tumor lung tissue. The sequence links TRBV12-3 or TRBV12-4 to TRBJ1-1; the D gene is perhaps TRBD1, from 6 matching bases. Read as DNA, the sequence is TGTACCAGCAGTTTGGAAACAGGGATTGAAGCTTTCTTT. This encodes CTSSLETGIEAFF.